Below, 3 T cell receptor beta chains from the same sample are listed, as sequenced in a study of blood T cell repertoires in COVID-19. Using immunoSEQ multiplex PCR, the repertoire was profiled, and TCRdb retains in-frame clones only, with some absent. The table records 200,000 or so clones, 85% of them present only once. The sequenced material came from peripheral blood. The receptors were gathered from a man between 60 and 75 years old with COVID-19, enrolled during active disease.

This clone was detected only a few times. The J gene is TRBJ1-2, the V gene TRBV2, with D tentatively TRBD1 (6 bases). V dropped 4 bases and J dropped 7 bases, with 16 bases sitting between them. CDR1 and CDR2 from the germline V gene are SNHLY and FYNNEI. The CDR3 contains 14 residues. In nucleotides, the CDR3 is TGTGCCAGCAGTGGTTTGACAGGACCGGGTGGCTACACCTTC. This sequence encodes CASSGLTGPGGYTF.

This clone was recorded only once. The J gene is TRBJ2-3, the V gene TRBV4-3; D ambiguous. This CDR3 spans 15 amino acids. Trimming shortened V by 4 bases and J by 2 bases, and 13 bases separated the two germline ends. Germline assignment: CDR1 LGHNA and CDR2 YSLEER. CDR3 DNA: TGCGCCAGCAGCCTCGACCACAGCACCACAGATACGCAGTATTTT. Translated: CASSLDHSTTDTQYF.

V is TRBV19 and J is TRBJ2-1; D not certain. Germline assignment: CDR1 LNHDA and CDR2 SQIVND (reference sequence). V was shortened by 3 bases and J by 2 bases, with 11 bases between the two germline ends. The CDR3 loop spans 15 amino acids. In DNA form, the CDR3 reads TGTGCCAGTAGTATTGAACGTCTACCCTACAATGAGCAGTTCTTC. This gives the protein CASSIERLPYNEQFF.